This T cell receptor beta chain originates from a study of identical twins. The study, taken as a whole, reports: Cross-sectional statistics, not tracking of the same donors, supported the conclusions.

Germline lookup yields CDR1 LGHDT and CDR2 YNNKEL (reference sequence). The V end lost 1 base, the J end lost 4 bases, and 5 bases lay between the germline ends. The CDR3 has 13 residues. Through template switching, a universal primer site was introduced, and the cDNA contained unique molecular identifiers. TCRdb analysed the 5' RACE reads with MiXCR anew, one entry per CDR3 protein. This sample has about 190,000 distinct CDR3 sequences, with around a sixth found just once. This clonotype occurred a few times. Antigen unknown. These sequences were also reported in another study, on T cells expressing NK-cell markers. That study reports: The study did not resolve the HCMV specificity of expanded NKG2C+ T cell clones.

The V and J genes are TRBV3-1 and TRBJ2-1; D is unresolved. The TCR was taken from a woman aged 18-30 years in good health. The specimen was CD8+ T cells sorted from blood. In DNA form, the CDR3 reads TGTGCCAGCAGCCAAGCCCGATACAATGAGCAGTTCTTC. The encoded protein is CASSQARYNEQFF.